This TCR beta chain came from a study of T cells in Graves' hyperthyroidism and ophthalmopathy. Study-wide context: At the time of initial diagnosis and before any treatment, peripheral blood was collected. Study observations and caveats: Ophthalmopathy got predicted by the model a median roughly 6.4 months before its onset.

Based on clinical symptoms, serum thyroxine and TRAb, thyroid ultrasound and orbital computed tomography, diagnoses were reached. Amplified TCR beta CDR3 regions came from RNA transcripts. Researchers ran a first-round RT-PCR on the TCR CDR3 using the HTBI primer set. TCRdb re-called the multiplex PCR reads with MiXCR, one entry per CDR3 protein. The repertoire has some 270,000 distinct CDR3 sequences, approximately 24% of them found once; the top ten carry roughly 32%. This clonotype has a count of ten or more. Antigen: not known. In germline, CDR1 is ENHRY, CDR2 SYGVKD. Trimming took 8 bases from V and 6 from J; bases not matched to a gene: 8. The CDR3 covers 14 residues.

V and J are TRBV10-3 and TRBJ1-2; 11 bases agree with TRBD1. Material: blood. The sequence came from a woman aged 40 to 50 with Graves' ophthalmopathy. The CDR3 is CAIRRDRGDNGYTF. The DNA of the CDR3 is TGTGCCATCCGCCGGGACAGGGGGGATAATGGCTACACCTTC.